This T cell receptor beta chain was sequenced for a study of Graves' ophthalmopathy and Graves' hyperthyroidism. Amplified material comprised TCR beta CDR3 regions derived from RNA transcripts. RT-PCR with HTBI primers came first, then second-round multiplex PCR. TCRdb re-derived calls from the multiplex PCR reads in MiXCR, one entry per CDR3 protein. This table holds 660,000 or so distinct CDR3 sequences, about two fifths found once. Pregnancy or lactation, uncontrolled infections and other autoimmune diseases were grounds for excluding patients. The CDR3 contains 12 residues. V lost 4 bases, J lost 4 bases, and 7 bases lay in between. This clonotype was detected a few times. What it binds is unknown. General observations from the study: Among thyroid clonotypes expanded above 0.001 frequency, most also appeared in blood. A 13-signature model separated ophthalmopathy from stable hyperthyroidism, approximately 87% sensitivity, just over 80% specificity.

This chain joins TRBV12-3 or TRBV12-4 and TRBJ1-1; D not resolved. This TCR came from an adult man with Graves' ophthalmopathy. The specimen was peripheral blood. CDR3 sequence reads: CASSYRATEAFF. DNA for the CDR3: TGTGCCAGCAGTTATAGGGCCACTGAAGCTTTCTTT.